These 29 T cell receptor beta chains share one sample of origin, sequenced in a study of cytomegalovirus exposure and HLA in healthy donors. Researchers ran the PCR with 60 Vbeta and 13 Jbeta primers. This table comes from immunoSEQ multiplex PCR, and its TCRdb copy is limited to in-frame clones, with some not included. Of about 280,000 clones listed, about 90% are singletons. Sample: PBMCs. The receptors here all came from a woman under 30 in good health and CMV-seronegative.

This chain uses TRBV2 with TRBJ2-6, with D perhaps matching TRBD2 (6 bases). The CDR3 contains 12 residues. From germline, CDR1 is SNHLY and CDR2 FYNNEI. V lost 6 bases, J lost 10 bases, and 10 bases lay in between. CDR3 sequence reads: CASRRTINVLTF. As DNA, the CDR3 is TGTGCCAGCAGACGGACTATTAACGTCCTGACTTTC.

The genes are TRBV30 and TRBJ1-3, with D tentatively TRBD1 (6 bases). Germline V gene data show CDR1 as GTSNPN and CDR2 as SVGIG (reference sequence). V was shortened by 5 bases and J by 0 bases, with 8 bases between the two germline ends. The CDR3 consists of 13 residues. The CDR3 nucleotides read TGTGCCTGGGGGGGGGCCTCTGGAAACACCATATATTTT. Protein product: CAWGGASGNTIYF.

The chain employs TRBV5-1 and TRBJ2-3; 7 bases match TRBD2. This CDR3 has 15 amino acids. V dropped 3 bases and J dropped 2; count of bases not matched to a gene: 6. Germline V gene data show CDR1 as SGHRS and CDR2 as YFSETQ. CDR3 DNA: TGCGCCAGCAGCTACGCTAGCGGAAACACAGATACGCAGTATTTT. This codes for CASSYASGNTDTQYF.

In this sample, this clone turned up once. The chain couples TRBV5-1 to TRBJ2-7; TRBD1 matches at 12 bases. Germline V CDR1 and CDR2: SGHRS, YFSETQ. Trimming at V came to 4 bases and at J to 4 bases, leaving 6 bases not matched to a gene. The CDR3 has 15 amino acids. The CDR3 loop reads CASSTGTGGRYEQYF. For the CDR3, the DNA is TGCGCCAGCAGCACAGGGACAGGGGGCAGGTACGAGCAGTACTTC.

The rearrangement joins TRBV10-3 to TRBJ2-7; 8 bases match TRBD1. V lost 10 bases and J lost 0; bases outside the gene matches: 2. Germline V CDR1 and CDR2: ENHRY, SYGVKD. The CDR3 totals 12 residues. The CDR3 protein is CATGQASYEQYF. The CDR3 nucleotides are TGTGCCACGGGACAGGCCTCCTACGAGCAGTACTTC.

The V call is TRBV30, the J call TRBJ1-1; a weak D match, TRBD1 (5 bases). Germline values: CDR1 GTSNPN, CDR2 SVGIG (reference sequence). V was trimmed by 0 bases and J by 0 bases, leaving 8 bases between them. This CDR3 has 14 residues. The CDR3 region has the DNA TGTGCCTGGAGTGTTTTGGGGCTGAACACTGAAGCTTTCTTT. Protein: CAWSVLGLNTEAFF.

The rearrangement joins TRBV10-3 to TRBJ1-2; 9 positions match TRBD1. Trimming removed 5 bases from V and 2 bases from J; junction bases left unmatched: 9. The CDR3 totals 16 residues. Germline V gene data show CDR1 as ENHRY and CDR2 as SYGVKD. The CDR3 DNA sequence: TGTGCCATCAGTCTTAGAACAGGGGGCGCCAACTATGGCTACACCTTC. Residues: CAISLRTGGANYGYTF.

The chain couples TRBV14 to TRBJ2-3, with TRBD2 matching over 12 bases. Trimming took 5 bases from V and 1 from J; bases not matched to a gene: 4. The CDR3 consists of 16 residues. In germline, CDR1 is SGHDN, CDR2 FVKESK. The CDR3 coding sequence is TGTGCCAGCAGCTCAAGGACTAGCGGGGGCACAGATACGCAGTATTTT. Residues: CASSSRTSGGTDTQYF.

This clone was seen only once. Distinct nucleotide sequences in the sample also encode this CDR3. The rearrangement uses TRBV2 and TRBJ1-6; TRBD1 might be the D (5 bases). From germline, CDR1 is SNHLY and CDR2 FYNNEI. The V and J ends lost 6 bases and 1 base respectively, with 7 bases between them. This CDR3 comprises 14 residues. CDR3 protein: CASRSGSYNSPLHF. The CDR3 DNA follows: TGTGCCAGCAGGTCAGGGTCCTATAATTCACCCCTCCACTTT.

V usage is TRBV5-1 and J usage is TRBJ2-5, with 14 bases aligning to TRBD2. With V trimmed by 4 bases and J by 3 bases, 8 bases remained unmatched. This CDR3 comprises 17 residues. Germline lookup yields CDR1 SGHRS and CDR2 YFSETQ. The CDR3 loop reads CASSPLLGLAGEETQYF. The CDR3 DNA reads TGCGCCAGCAGCCCACTGTTGGGACTAGCGGGGGAAGAGACCCAGTACTTC. The whole variable domain, remainder taken from reference TRBV5-1 and TRBJ2-5, is KAGVTQTPRYLIKTRGQQVTLSCSPISGHRSVSWYQQTPGQGLQFLFEYFSETQRNKGNFPGRFSGRQFSNSRSEMNVSTLELGDSALYLCASSPLLGLAGEETQYFGPGTRLLVL.

The J gene is TRBJ1-5, the V gene TRBV10-2; D not resolved. There are 13 residues in the CDR3. Trimming shortened V by 7 bases and J by 3 bases, and 10 bases separated the two germline ends. Germline V gene sequence: CDR1 WSHSY, CDR2 SAAADI. CDR3 loop: CASTSRLNQPQHF. In DNA form, the CDR3 reads TGCGCCAGCACCTCGAGGCTCAATCAGCCCCAGCATTTT.

This clone was counted only a few times. In DNA form, the CDR3 reads TGTGCCAGCAGCTCGACGAGGACAGCGGGGGCCAATGAAAAACTGTTTTTT. The encoded protein is CASSSTRTAGANEKLFF. The chain has TRBV7-2 and TRBJ1-4; TRBD1 might be the D (6 bases). CDR1 is SGHTA and CDR2 is FQGNSA in the germline V gene. This CDR3 is 17 amino acids long. Trimming cost V 4 bases and J 5 bases, with 20 bases left between them.

The V and J genes are TRBV5-1 and TRBJ1-1, with D possibly being TRBD1 (6 bases). This CDR3 region has 15 residues. In germline, CDR1 is SGHRS, CDR2 YFSETQ. Trimming took 2 bases from V and 1 from J, leaving 12 bases between them. CDR3 in DNA: TGCGCCAGCAGCTTAGGACAGATTAGGAACACTGAAGCTTTCTTT. Translation gives CASSLGQIRNTEAFF.

CDR3 DNA sequence: TGTGCCAGCAGCCAAGACCTGGGAGAAACTGAAGCTTTCTTT. Protein sequence: CASSQDLGETEAFF. The chain combines TRBV7-6 with TRBJ1-1; D gene ambiguous. Germline CDR1 reads SGHVS; CDR2 reads FNYEAQ. V was clipped by 5 bases and J by 5 bases, with 15 bases between them. This CDR3 comprises 14 residues. Full variable domain (remainder filled in from reference TRBV7-6 and TRBJ1-1): GAGVSQSPRYKVTKRGQDVALRCDPISGHVSLYWYRQALGQGPEFLTYFNYEAQQDKSGLPNDRFSAERPEGSISTLTIQRTEQRDSAMYRCASSQDLGETEAFFGQGTRLTVV.

The chain links TRBV12-5 to TRBJ1-1; D remains ambiguous. The V gene lost 2 bases and the J gene lost 0 bases, with 7 bases spanning the gap. This CDR3 has 14 residues. CDR1 LGHNT and CDR2 FRNRAP come from the germline V gene. This CDR3 reads CASGLYELNTEAFF. In DNA, the CDR3 is TGTGCTAGTGGTTTGTACGAGTTGAACACTGAAGCTTTCTTT.

V usage is TRBV19 and J usage is TRBJ2-1, with D perhaps TRBD2 (6 bases). CDR1 and CDR2 from the germline V gene are LNHDA and SQIVND (reference sequence). The CDR3 is made up of 14 amino acids. Trimming cost V 10 bases and J 5 bases, with 18 bases left between them. DNA of the CDR3: TGTGCCACTGATTCCGGGACTCTGAACAATGAGCAGTTCTTC. The encoded protein is CATDSGTLNNEQFF.

The chain couples TRBV6-6 to TRBJ1-2; D gene ambiguous. Germline CDR1 and CDR2: MNHNY and SVGAGI (reference sequence). Trimming removed 0 bases at V and 8 bases at J, with 13 bases between. The CDR3 consists of 14 residues. The CDR3 loop is CASSYSAPAGGYTF. CDR3 sequence (DNA): TGTGCCAGCAGTTACTCAGCCCCCGCGGGCGGCTACACCTTC.

This clone has just one count. At one end the junction does not follow the germline gene, possibly because of a read error. The chain couples TRBV15 to TRBJ2-7; 8 bases agree with TRBD1. The CDR3 length is 15 residues. From germline, CDR1 is LNHNV and CDR2 YYDKDF (reference sequence). CDR3 DNA sequence: TGTGCCACCACCAGAGGAGGCAGGGGGCAGTACGAGCAGTACTTC. It yields the protein CATTRGGRGQYEQYF.

This chain's CDR3 is CASSSLTGRRREQYF. The CDR3 DNA reads TGCGCCAGCAGCTCCCTGACAGGCCGACGGAGGGAGCAGTACTTC. This chain uses TRBV5-1 with TRBJ2-7, with TRBD1 as a possible D gene (6 bases). Germline V gives CDR1 SGHRS, CDR2 YFSETQ. The CDR3 contains 15 residues. V dropped 3 bases and J dropped 7 bases, with 20 bases sitting between them.

This clone was counted a single time. The gene calls are TRBV23-1 and TRBJ2-1; possibly TRBD2 for D (6 bases). TRBV23-1 is placed among ORFs of uncertain function. The CDR3 totals 17 residues. V was trimmed by 0 bases and J by 2 bases, leaving 14 bases between them. The CDR3 is CASSQSTGPGAYNEQFF. The CDR3 DNA reads as TGCGCCAGCAGTCAATCAACGGGCCCGGGAGCCTACAATGAGCAGTTCTTC.

Regarding this clone: At one boundary the junction diverges from the germline segment, which might be a read error. The rearrangement uses TRBV7-3 and TRBJ1-6; D gene unclear. The CDR3 length is 16 residues. CDR1 is SGHTA, CDR2 FQGTGA, per germline. CDR3 protein: CASSPLLIYCSSSLHF. Here the CDR3 DNA reads TGTGCCAGCAGCCCCCTTTTGATCTATTGTAGTTCATCCCTCCACTTT.

This chain links TRBV5-1 with TRBJ2-2; D remains ambiguous. This CDR3 has 13 residues. Trimming left V 3 bases short and J 1 base short, with 4 bases between. From germline, CDR1 is SGHRS and CDR2 YFSETQ. CDR3 sequence reads: CASSYGNTGELFF. Written as DNA, the CDR3 is TGCGCCAGCAGCTACGGGAACACCGGGGAGCTGTTTTTT.

The V call is TRBV7-9, the J call TRBJ1-1, with TRBD1 matching 11 bases. V gave up 5 bases and J gave up 5 bases; unmatched junction bases: 4. Germline V lookup: CDR1 SEHNR, CDR2 FQNEAQ (reference sequence). This CDR3 is built from 14 residues. Here the CDR3 reads CASSRGQGETEAFF. As DNA, the CDR3 is TGTGCCAGCAGCCGGGGACAGGGGGAAACTGAAGCTTTCTTT.

The genes are TRBV9 and TRBJ2-7, with TRBD1 matching 9 bases. The CDR3 consists of 13 residues. Unmatched junction bases numbered 1, after V lost 2 bases and J lost 4 bases. Germline CDR1 SGDLS, CDR2 YYNGEE. The CDR3 coding sequence is TGTGCCAGCAGCGTTGACAGGGGGTACGAGCAGTACTTC. It codes for CASSVDRGYEQYF.

The genes are TRBV11-2 and TRBJ1-5; D may be TRBD1 (6 bases). The CDR3 spans 15 residues. Trimming shortened V by 4 bases and J by 2 bases, and 12 bases separated the two germline ends. Germline CDR1 is SGHAT and CDR2 is FQNNGV. The CDR3 loop reads CASSSGPGGNQPQHF. The DNA of the CDR3 is TGTGCCAGCAGCTCAGGGCCAGGGGGCAATCAGCCCCAGCATTTT.

The rearrangement links TRBV18 to TRBJ1-1; 7 bases match TRBD1. The CDR3 spans 14 residues. Germline-derived CDR1 and CDR2 are KGHSH and LQKENI. V shed 3 bases, J shed 7 bases, and the junction held 8 bases outside the gene matches. CDR3 coding DNA: TGTGCCAGCTCACCCCGGGACAGCGCCTTTGAAGCTTTCTTT. It codes for CASSPRDSAFEAFF.

The CDR3: CASSWGTTDYEQYF. As DNA, the CDR3 is TGTGCCAGCAGTTGGGGGACTACTGACTACGAGCAGTACTTC. The chain has TRBV6-1 and TRBJ2-7; 7 nucleotides line up with TRBD2. V lost 5 bases and J lost 3; bases outside the gene matches: 7. Per the germline V gene, CDR1 is MNHNS and CDR2 is SASEGT. The CDR3 spans 14 residues.

The V call is TRBV6-5, the J call TRBJ1-1; D ambiguous. Trimming left V 6 bases short and J 7 bases short, with 9 bases between. The germline V gene encodes CDR1 MNHEY and CDR2 SVGAGI. This CDR3 comprises 11 residues. DNA of the CDR3: TGTGCCAGCAGGAAGGGAGGTGAAGCTTTCTTT. Translating gives CASRKGGEAFF.

The V and J genes are TRBV5-4 and TRBJ2-3; the D gene is possibly TRBD2 (7 bases). Trimming shortened V by 2 bases and J by 1 base, and 14 bases separated the two germline ends. The CDR3 spans 16 residues. Germline V gives CDR1 SGHNT, CDR2 YYREEE (reference sequence). Here the CDR3 DNA reads TGTGCCAGCAGCTTAAAGGGGGGGTCTGGCACAGATACGCAGTATTTT. It encodes CASSLKGGSGTDTQYF. Using reference TRBV5-4 and TRBJ2-3 for the parts outside the CDR3, the full variable domain is ETGVTQSPTHLIKTRGQQVTLRCSSQSGHNTVSWYQQALGQGPQFIFQYYREEENGRGNFPPRFSGLQFPNYSSELNVNALELDDSALYLCASSLKGGSGTDTQYFGPGTRLTVL.